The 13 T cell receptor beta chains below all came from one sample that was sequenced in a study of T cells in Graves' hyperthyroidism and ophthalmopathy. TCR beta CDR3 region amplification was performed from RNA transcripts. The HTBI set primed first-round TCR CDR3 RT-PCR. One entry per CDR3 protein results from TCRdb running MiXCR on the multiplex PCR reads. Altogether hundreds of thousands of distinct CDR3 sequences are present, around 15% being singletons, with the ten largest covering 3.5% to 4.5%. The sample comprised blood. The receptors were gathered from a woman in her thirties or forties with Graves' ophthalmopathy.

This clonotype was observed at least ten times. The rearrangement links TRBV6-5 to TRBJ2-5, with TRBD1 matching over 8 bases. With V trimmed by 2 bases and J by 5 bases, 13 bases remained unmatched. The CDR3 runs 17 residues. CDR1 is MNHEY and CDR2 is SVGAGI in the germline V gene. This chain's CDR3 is CASSYLTDLTGEETQYF. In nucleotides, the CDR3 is TGTGCCAGCAGTTACCTCACGGACCTGACAGGGGAGGAGACCCAGTACTTC.

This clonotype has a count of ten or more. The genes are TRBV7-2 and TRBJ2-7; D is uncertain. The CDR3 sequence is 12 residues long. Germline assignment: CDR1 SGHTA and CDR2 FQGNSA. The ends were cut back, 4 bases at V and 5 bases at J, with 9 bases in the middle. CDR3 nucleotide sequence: TGTGCCAGCAGCTCCGGTCGGAACGAGCAGTACTTC. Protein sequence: CASSSGRNEQYF. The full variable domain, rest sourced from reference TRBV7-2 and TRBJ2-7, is GAGVSQSPSNKVTEKGKDVELRCDPISGHTALYWYRQSLGQGLEFLIYFQGNSAPDKSGLPSDRFSAERTGGSVSTLTIQRTQQEDSAVYLCASSSGRNEQYFGPGTRLTVT.

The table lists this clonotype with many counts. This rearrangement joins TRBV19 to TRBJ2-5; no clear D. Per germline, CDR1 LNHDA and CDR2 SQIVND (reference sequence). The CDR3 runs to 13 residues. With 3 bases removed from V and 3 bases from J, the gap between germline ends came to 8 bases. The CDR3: CASSIQREETQYF. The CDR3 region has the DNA TGTGCCAGTAGTATTCAACGAGAAGAGACCCAGTACTTC.

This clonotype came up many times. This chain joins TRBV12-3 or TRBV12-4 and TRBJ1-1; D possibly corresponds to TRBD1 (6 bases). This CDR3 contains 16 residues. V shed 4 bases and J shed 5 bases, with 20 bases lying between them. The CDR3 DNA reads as TGTGCCAGCAGTTCAACAGGGATCGGGGGAAGGACTGAAGCTTTCTTT. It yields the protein CASSSTGIGGRTEAFF.

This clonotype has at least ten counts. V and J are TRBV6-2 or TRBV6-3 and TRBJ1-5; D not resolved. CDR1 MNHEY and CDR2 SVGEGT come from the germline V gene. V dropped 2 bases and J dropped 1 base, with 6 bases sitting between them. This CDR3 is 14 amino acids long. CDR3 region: CASSYVGSNQPQHF. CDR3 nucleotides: TGTGCCAGCAGTTACGTAGGGAGCAATCAGCCCCAGCATTTT.

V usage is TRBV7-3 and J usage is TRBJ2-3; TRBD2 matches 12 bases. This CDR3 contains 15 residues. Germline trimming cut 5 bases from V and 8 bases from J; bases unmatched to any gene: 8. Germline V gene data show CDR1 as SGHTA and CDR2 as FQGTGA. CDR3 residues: CASSPRLAGDGTQYF. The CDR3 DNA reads TGTGCCAGCAGCCCAAGACTAGCGGGAGACGGTACGCAGTATTTT.

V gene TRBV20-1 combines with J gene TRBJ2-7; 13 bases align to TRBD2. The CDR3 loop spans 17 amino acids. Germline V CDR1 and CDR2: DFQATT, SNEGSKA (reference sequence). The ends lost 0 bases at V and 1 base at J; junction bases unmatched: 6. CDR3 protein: CSARDPQLAGGSYEQYF. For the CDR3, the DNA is TGCAGTGCTAGAGATCCCCAACTAGCGGGAGGGTCCTACGAGCAGTACTTC.

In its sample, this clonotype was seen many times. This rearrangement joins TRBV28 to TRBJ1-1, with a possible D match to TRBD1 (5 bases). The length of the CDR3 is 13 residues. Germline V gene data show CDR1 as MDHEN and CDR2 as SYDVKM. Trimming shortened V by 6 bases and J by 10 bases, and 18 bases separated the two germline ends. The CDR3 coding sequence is TGTGCCAGCAGGCCCGGGTATGGAAGGGGAGCTTTCTTT. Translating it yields CASRPGYGRGAFF.

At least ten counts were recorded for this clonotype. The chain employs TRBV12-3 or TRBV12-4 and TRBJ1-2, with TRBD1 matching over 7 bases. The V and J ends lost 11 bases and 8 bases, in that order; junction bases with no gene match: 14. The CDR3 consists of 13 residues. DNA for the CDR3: TGTGCCTCAAGAAACCGGCCAGGGGGAGGCTACACCTTC. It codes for CASRNRPGGGYTF.

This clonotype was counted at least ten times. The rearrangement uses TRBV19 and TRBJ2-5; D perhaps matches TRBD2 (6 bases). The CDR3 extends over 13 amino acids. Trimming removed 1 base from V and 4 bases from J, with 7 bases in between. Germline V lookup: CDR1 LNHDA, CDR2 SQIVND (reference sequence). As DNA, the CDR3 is TGTGCCAGTAGTATAGTCGGGAGAGAGACCCAGTACTTC. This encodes CASSIVGRETQYF.

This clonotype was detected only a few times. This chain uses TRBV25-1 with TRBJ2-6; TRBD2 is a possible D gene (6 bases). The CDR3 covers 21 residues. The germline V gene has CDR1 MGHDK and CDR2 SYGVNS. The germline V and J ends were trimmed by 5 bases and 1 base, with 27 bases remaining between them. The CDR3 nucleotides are TGTGCCAGCAGTTTAATTTTCACTAGGGAGGTCCGACCGTCTGGGGCCAACGTCCTGACTTTC. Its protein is CASSLIFTREVRPSGANVLTF. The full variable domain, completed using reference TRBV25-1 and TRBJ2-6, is EADIYQTPRYLVIGTGKKITLECSQTMGHDKMYWYQQDPGMELHLIHYSYGVNSTEKGDLSSESTVSRIRTEHFPLTLESARPSHTSQYLCASSLIFTREVRPSGANVLTFGAGSRLTVL.

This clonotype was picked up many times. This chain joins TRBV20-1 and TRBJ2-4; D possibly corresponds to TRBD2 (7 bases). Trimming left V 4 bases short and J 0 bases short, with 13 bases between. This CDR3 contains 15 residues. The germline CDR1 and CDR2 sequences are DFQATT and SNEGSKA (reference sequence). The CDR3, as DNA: TGCAGTGCTAATGCGGGGGCTTTAGCCAAAAACATTCAGTACTTC. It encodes CSANAGALAKNIQYF.

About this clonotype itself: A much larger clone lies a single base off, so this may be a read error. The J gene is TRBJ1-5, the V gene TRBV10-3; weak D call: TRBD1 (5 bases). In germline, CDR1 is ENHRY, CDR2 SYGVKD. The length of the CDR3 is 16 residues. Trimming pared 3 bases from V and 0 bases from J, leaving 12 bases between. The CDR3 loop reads CAISDRARGSNQPQHF. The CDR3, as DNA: TGTGCCATCAGTGACAGGGCTAGGGGTAGCAATCAGCCCCAGCATTTT.